The clone carrying this T cell receptor (beta chain) showed up just a few times. This sample stems from a study of patients and donors after allogeneic stem cell transplantation. The V and J ends lost 4 bases and 2 bases, in that order; junction bases with no gene match: 4. The CDR3 consists of 16 residues. Using its own MiXCR run on the RT-PCR reads, TCRdb lists one record per CDR3 protein. The table lists roughly 140,000 distinct CDR3 sequences, roughly two fifths of them singletons. Sequencing was performed on blood, either unsorted or a sorted T cell fraction (not recorded which). V and J are TRBV12-3 or TRBV12-4 and TRBJ1-3; 11 bases agree with TRBD1. The sequence came from a human donor who was either an allogeneic HSCT recipient or a stem cell or donor lymphocyte infusion donor (not recorded which). It is not recorded whose cells these are; they may come from a transplant donor. The CDR3 loop reads CASSSQGQGAGNTIYF. In DNA form, the CDR3 reads TGTGCCAGCAGTTCTCAGGGACAGGGGGCTGGAAACACCATATATTTT.